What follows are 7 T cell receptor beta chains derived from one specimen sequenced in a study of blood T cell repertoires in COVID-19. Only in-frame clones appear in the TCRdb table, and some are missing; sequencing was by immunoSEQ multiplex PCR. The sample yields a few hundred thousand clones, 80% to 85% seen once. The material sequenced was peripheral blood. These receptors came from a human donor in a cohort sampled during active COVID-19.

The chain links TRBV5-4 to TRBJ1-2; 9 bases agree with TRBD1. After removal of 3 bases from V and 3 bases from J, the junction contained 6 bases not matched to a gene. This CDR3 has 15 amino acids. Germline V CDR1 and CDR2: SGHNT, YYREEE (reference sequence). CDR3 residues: CASSSPDRGDYGYTF. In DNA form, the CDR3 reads TGTGCCAGCAGCTCCCCGGACAGGGGAGACTATGGCTACACCTTC.

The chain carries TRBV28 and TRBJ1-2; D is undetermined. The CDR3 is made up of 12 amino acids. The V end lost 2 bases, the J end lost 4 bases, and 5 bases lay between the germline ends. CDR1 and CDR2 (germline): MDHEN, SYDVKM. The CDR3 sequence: CASSLRLYGYTF. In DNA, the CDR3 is TGTGCCAGCAGTTTACGACTCTATGGCTACACCTTC.

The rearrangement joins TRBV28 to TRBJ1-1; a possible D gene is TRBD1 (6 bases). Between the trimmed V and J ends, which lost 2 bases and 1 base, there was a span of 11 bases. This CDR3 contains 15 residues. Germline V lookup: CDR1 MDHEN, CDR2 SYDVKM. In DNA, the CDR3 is TGTGCCAGCAGTTTAACGGGGGGCGGGAACACTGAAGCTTTCTTT. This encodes CASSLTGGGNTEAFF.

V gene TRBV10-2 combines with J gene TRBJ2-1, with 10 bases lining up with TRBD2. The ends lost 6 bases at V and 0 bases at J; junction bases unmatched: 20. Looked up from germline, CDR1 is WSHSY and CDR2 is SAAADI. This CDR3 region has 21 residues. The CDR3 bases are TGCGCCAGCAGCGATGGGAGACTAGCGGGCCGGCAGAGTAGCTCCTACAATGAGCAGTTCTTC. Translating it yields CASSDGRLAGRQSSSYNEQFF.

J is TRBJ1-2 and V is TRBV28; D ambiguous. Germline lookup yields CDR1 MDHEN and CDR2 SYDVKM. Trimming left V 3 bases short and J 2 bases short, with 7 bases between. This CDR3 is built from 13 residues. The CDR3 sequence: CASSFTRNYGYTF. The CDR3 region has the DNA TGTGCCAGCAGTTTCACGCGGAACTATGGCTACACCTTC.

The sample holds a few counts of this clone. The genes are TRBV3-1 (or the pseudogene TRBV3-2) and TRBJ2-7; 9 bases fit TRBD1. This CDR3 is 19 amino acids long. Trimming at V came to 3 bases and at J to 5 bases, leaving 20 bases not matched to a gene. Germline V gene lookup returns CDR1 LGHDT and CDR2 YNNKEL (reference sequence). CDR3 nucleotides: TGTGCCAGCAGCCAGTCTCCGGCGGATTCAGACAGGGGGTTCCACGAGCAGTACTTC. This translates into CASSQSPADSDRGFHEQYF.

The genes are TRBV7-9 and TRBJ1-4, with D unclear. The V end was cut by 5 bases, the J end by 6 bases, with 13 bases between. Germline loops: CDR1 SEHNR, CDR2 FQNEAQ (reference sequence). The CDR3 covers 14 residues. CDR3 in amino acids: CASSRGKRHEKLFF. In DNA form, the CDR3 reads TGTGCCAGCAGCCGAGGCAAAAGGCATGAAAAACTGTTTTTT.